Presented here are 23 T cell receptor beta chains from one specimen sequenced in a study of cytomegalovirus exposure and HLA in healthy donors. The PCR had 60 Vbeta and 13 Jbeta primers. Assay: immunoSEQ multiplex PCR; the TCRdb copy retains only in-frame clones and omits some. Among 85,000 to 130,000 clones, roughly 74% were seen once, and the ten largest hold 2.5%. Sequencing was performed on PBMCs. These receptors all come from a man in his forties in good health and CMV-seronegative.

The CDR3 nucleotides are TGTGCCAGCACCAATATGGTGGGACAGGGGGCAAGAATGAACACTGAAGCTTTCTTT. Its translation is CASTNMVGQGARMNTEAFF. This chain connects TRBV5-4 to TRBJ1-1; TRBD1 agrees at 12 bases. J was trimmed by 0 bases and V by 6 bases; bases with no gene match: 15. The CDR3 totals 19 residues. Germline CDR1 and CDR2: SGHNT and YYREEE (reference sequence).

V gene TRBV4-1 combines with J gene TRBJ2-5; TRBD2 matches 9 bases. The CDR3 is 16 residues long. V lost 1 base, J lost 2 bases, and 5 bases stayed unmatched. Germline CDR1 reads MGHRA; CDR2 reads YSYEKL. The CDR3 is CASSQGSSGVQETQYF. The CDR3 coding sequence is TGCGCCAGCAGCCAAGGATCTAGCGGGGTTCAAGAGACCCAGTACTTC.

The CDR3 loop reads CASSLLGQAYFNYGYTF. CDR3 sequence (DNA): TGTGCCAGCAGCTTGCTGGGACAGGCGTACTTTAACTATGGCTACACCTTC. This chain joins TRBV5-6 and TRBJ1-2, with TRBD1 identical over 8 bases. Trimming removed 1 base from V and 1 base from J; junction bases left unmatched: 9. This CDR3 comprises 17 residues. Germline-derived CDR1 and CDR2 are SGHDT and YYEEEE. The full variable domain, completed using reference TRBV5-6 and TRBJ1-2, is DAGVTQSPTHLIKTRGQQVTLRCSPKSGHDTVSWYQQALGQGPQFIFQYYEEEERQRGNFPDRFSGHQFPNYSSELNVNALLLGDSALYLCASSLLGQAYFNYGYTFGSGTRLTVV.

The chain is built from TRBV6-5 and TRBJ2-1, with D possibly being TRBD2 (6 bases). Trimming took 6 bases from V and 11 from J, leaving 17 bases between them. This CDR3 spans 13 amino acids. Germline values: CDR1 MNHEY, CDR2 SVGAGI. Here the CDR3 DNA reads TGTGCCAGCAGGGGACTTCTGCCCGCTAAGCAGTTCTTC. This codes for CASRGLLPAKQFF.

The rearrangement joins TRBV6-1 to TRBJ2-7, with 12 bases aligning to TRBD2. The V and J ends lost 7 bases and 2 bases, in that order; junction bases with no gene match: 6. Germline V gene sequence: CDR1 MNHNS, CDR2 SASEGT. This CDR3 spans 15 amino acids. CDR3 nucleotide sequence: TGTGCCAGCACCAGGCTAGCGGGGGGGACCTACGAGCAGTACTTC. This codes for CASTRLAGGTYEQYF.

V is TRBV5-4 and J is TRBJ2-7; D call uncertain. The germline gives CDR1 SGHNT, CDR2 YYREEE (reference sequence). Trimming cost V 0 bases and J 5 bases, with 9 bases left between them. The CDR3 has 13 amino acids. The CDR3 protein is CASSLDRKNEQYF. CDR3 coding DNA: TGTGCCAGCAGCTTGGACAGAAAGAACGAGCAGTACTTC.

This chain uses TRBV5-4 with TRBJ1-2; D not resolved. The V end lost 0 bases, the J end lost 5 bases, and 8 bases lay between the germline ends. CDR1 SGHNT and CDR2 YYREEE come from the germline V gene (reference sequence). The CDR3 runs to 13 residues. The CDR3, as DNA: TGTGCCAGCAGCTTGGTCGGAGGTTATGGCTACACCTTC. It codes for CASSLVGGYGYTF. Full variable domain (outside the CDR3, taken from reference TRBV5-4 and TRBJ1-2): ETGVTQSPTHLIKTRGQQVTLRCSSQSGHNTVSWYQQALGQGPQFIFQYYREEENGRGNFPPRFSGLQFPNYSSELNVNALELDDSALYLCASSLVGGYGYTFGSGTRLTVV.

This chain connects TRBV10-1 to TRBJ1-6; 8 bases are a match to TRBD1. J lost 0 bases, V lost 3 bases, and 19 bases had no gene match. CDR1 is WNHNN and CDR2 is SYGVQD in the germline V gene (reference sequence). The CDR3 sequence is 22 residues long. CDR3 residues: CASSEKEGQGRHLSSYNSPLHF. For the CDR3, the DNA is TGCGCCAGCAGTGAAAAAGAAGGACAGGGTCGACACCTTAGCTCCTATAATTCACCCCTCCACTTT.

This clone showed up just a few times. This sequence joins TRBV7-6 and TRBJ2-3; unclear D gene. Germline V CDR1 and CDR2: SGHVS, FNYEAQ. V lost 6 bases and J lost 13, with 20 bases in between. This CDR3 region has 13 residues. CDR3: CASRKDISPPEYF. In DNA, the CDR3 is TGTGCCAGCAGGAAAGACATTTCCCCACCCGAGTATTTT.

The CDR3 protein is CASSIGQGRMNTEAFF. The CDR3 nucleotides are TGCGCCAGCAGCATAGGACAGGGCCGTATGAACACTGAAGCTTTCTTT. This chain joins TRBV5-1 and TRBJ1-1, with 8 nucleotides matching TRBD1. Germline CDR1 reads SGHRS; CDR2 reads YFSETQ. The CDR3 consists of 16 residues. The ends lost 4 bases at V and 0 bases at J; junction bases unmatched: 8.

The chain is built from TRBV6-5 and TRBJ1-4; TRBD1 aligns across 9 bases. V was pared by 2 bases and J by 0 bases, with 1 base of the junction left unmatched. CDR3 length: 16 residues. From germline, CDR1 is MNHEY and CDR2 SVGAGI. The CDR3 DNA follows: TGTGCCAGCAGTTACGGGACAGGGACAACTAATGAAAAACTGTTTTTT. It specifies CASSYGTGTTNEKLFF.

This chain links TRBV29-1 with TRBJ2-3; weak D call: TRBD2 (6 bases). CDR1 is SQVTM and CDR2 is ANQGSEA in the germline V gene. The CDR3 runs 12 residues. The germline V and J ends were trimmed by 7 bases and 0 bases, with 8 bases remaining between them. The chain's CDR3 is CSASDSTDTQYF. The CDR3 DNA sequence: TGCAGCGCTAGCGATAGCACAGATACGCAGTATTTT.

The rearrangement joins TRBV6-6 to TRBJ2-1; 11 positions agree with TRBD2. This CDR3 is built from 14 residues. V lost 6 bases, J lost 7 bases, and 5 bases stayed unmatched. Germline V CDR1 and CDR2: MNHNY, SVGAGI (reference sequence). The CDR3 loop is CASSPIAGGNEQFF. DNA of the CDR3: TGTGCCAGCAGCCCAATAGCGGGGGGGAATGAGCAGTTCTTC.

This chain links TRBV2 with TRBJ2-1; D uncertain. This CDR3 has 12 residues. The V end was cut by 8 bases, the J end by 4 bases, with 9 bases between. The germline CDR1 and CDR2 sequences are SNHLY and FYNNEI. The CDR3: CASGLQYNEQFF. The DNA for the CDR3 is TGTGCCAGCGGGCTGCAATACAATGAGCAGTTCTTC.

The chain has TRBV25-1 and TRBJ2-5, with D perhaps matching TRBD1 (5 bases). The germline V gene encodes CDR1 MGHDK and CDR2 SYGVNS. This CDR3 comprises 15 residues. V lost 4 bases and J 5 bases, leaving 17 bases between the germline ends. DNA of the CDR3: TGTGCCAGCAGTGGTAGGGGCCCTGGGGTCGAGACCCAGTACTTC. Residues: CASSGRGPGVETQYF.

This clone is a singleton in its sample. CDR3 sequence (DNA): TGTGCCAGTAGTGCGACGGGGACAGGGGGCCTCGAGCAGTACTTC. As protein: CASSATGTGGLEQYF. The rearrangement links TRBV19 to TRBJ2-7; 12 bases map to TRBD1. Germline assignment: CDR1 LNHDA and CDR2 SQIVND (reference sequence). This CDR3 has 15 amino acids. The J segment lost 6 bases and the V segment lost 5 bases, leaving 8 bases of the junction unmatched.

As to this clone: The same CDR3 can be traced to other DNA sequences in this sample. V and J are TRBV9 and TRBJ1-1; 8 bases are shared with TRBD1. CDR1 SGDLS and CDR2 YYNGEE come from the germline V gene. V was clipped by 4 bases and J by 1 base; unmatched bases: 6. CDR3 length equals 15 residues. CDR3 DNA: TGTGCCAGCAGCTTTCTGGGACAGGAGAACACTGAAGCTTTCTTT. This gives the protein CASSFLGQENTEAFF.

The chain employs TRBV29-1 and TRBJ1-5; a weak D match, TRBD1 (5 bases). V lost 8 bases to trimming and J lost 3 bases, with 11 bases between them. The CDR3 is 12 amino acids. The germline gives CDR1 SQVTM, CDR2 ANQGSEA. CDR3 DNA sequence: TGCAGCTGCCGGGACTTCAATCAGCCCCAGCATTTT. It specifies CSCRDFNQPQHF.

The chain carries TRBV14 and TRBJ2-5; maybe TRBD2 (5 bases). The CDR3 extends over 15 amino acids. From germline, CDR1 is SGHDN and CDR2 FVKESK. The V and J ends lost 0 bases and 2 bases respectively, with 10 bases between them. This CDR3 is CASSQDLGKQETQYF. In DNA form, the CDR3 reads TGTGCCAGCAGCCAAGATCTCGGGAAACAAGAGACCCAGTACTTC.

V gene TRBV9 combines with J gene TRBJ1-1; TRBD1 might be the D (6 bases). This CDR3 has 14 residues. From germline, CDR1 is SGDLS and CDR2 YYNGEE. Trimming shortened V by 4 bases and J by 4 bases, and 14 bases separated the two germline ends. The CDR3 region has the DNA TGTGCCAGCAGCCCCTGGACAGCTGTCACTGAAGCTTTCTTT. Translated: CASSPWTAVTEAFF.

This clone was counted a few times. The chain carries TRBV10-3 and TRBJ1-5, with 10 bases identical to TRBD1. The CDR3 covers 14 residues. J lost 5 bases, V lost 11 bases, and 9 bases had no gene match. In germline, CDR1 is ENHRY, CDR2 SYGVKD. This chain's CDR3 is CAAKAGTGDQPQHF. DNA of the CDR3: TGTGCCGCCAAAGCCGGGACAGGGGATCAGCCCCAGCATTTT.

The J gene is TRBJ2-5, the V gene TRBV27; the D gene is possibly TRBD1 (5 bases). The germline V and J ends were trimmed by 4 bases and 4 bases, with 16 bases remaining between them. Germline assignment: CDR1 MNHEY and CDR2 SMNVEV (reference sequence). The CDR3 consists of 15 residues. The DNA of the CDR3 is TGTGCCAGCAGTTCAAGGGGCAGGGTAGGAGAGACCCAGTACTTC. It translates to CASSSRGRVGETQYF.

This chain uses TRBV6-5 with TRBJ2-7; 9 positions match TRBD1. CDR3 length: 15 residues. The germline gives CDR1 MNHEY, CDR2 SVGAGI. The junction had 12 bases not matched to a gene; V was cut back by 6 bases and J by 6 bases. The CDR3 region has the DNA TGTGCCAGCAGAAACTCAGGACAGGGGAACGTCGAGCAGTACTTC. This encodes CASRNSGQGNVEQYF.